These 23 T cell receptor beta chains came from one sample sequenced in a study of cytomegalovirus exposure and HLA in healthy donors (dated by TCRdb to the late 2010s). Library prep was done by the immunoSEQ multiplex PCR assay. For the multiplex PCR, a mixture combining 60 forward primers for TCR Vbeta segments and 13 reverse primers for TCR Jbeta segments was used. TCRdb stores this immuneACCESS table with in-frame sequences only. Part of the clones is absent; in the studies checked, under half of the shortfall reflects unresolved V genes, and no reason is known for the rest. This sample lists about 120,000 clones; around three quarters were detected once. The top ten clonotypes cover 10% to 11% of the sample. The sequenced material came from PBMCs. These receptors came from a man in his forties in good health and CMV-seropositive.

The CDR3 here is CASSLGENTDTQYF. The DNA of the CDR3 is TGTGCCAGCAGCTTAGGAGAAAACACAGATACGCAGTATTTT. The chain uses TRBV11-2 and TRBJ2-3; D remains unclear. V gave up 1 base and J gave up 2 bases, with 7 bases separating them. The CDR3 runs 14 residues. Looked up from germline, CDR1 is SGHAT and CDR2 is FQNNGV. The variable domain in full, completed from reference TRBV11-2 and TRBJ2-3, reads EAGVAQSPRYKIIEKRQSVAFWCNPISGHATLYWYQQILGQGPKLLIQFQNNGVVDDSQLPKDRFSAERLKGVDSTLKIQPAKLEDSAVYLCASSLGENTDTQYFGPGTRLTVL.

This rearrangement joins TRBV5-1 to TRBJ2-3; possibly TRBD1 for D (6 bases). Trimming took 0 bases from V and 9 from J, leaving 8 bases between them. Germline V lookup: CDR1 SGHRS, CDR2 YFSETQ. The CDR3 contains 12 residues. The CDR3 sequence: CASSLGTGTQYF. The CDR3 DNA reads TGCGCCAGCAGCTTGGGCACAGGGACGCAGTATTTT.

The chain links TRBV23-1 to TRBJ2-1, with 10 bases lining up with TRBD1. TRBV23-1 is an ORF, and what it does is uncertain. The CDR3 spans 17 residues. V was clipped by 6 bases and J by 3 bases; unmatched bases: 11. CDR3 nucleotides: TGCGCCAGCAGACCCGACAGGGGGCGCCTTCTCTACAATGAGCAGTTCTTC. As protein: CASRPDRGRLLYNEQFF.

This sequence joins TRBV7-2 and TRBJ2-5, with 8 bases identical to TRBD1. Trimming cost V 6 bases and J 5 bases; bases outside gene matches: 8. The CDR3 spans 14 residues. Germline CDR1 is SGHTA and CDR2 is FQGNSA. CDR3 in amino acids: CASSPTGAGETQYF. CDR3 nucleotides: TGTGCCAGCAGTCCGACAGGGGCGGGGGAGACCCAGTACTTC.

The count of this clone is one. One end of the junction fails to match germline, which may point to a read error. The CDR3 spells CASSVAMTGHSGANGLTF. The CDR3, as DNA: TGTGCCAGCAGCGTAGCAATGACAGGGCATTCTGGGGCCAACGGCCTGACTTTC. The rearrangement links TRBV9 to TRBJ2-6; the match to TRBD1 covers 7 bases. This CDR3 comprises 18 residues. Germline CDR1 SGDLS, CDR2 YYNGEE.

V and J are TRBV5-1 and TRBJ2-5; 13 bases are shared with TRBD2. The J call may be wrong; the DNA end is better matched by TRBJ2-7. CDR1 and CDR2 from the germline V gene are SGHRS and YFSETQ. CDR3 size: 18 residues. The CDR3 loop is CASSLAGGLAGIPYEQYF. CDR3 sequence (DNA): TGCGCCAGCAGCTTGGCCGGGGGACTAGCGGGGATACCCTACGAGCAGTACTTC.

V gene TRBV5-6 combines with J gene TRBJ2-7; maybe TRBD1 (5 bases). CDR3 length: 13 residues. CDR1 SGHDT and CDR2 YYEEEE come from the germline V gene. Between the trimmed V and J ends, which lost 0 bases and 7 bases, there was a span of 11 bases. CDR3 nucleotides: TGTGCCAGCAGCTTGGTTACAGGTGGGGAGCAGTACTTC. Translating gives CASSLVTGGEQYF.

The sample holds one count of this clone. V and J are TRBV7-6 and TRBJ2-2; D is perhaps TRBD2 (8 bases). V was clipped by 3 bases and J by 5 bases, with 16 bases between them. The CDR3 contains 16 residues. Per the germline V gene, CDR1 is SGHVS and CDR2 is FNYEAQ. The CDR3 sequence is CASSFPGGGATGELFF. CDR3 sequence (DNA): TGTGCCAGCAGCTTCCCGGGAGGGGGCGCGACCGGGGAGCTGTTTTTT. Using reference TRBV7-6 and TRBJ2-2 for the parts outside the CDR3, the full variable domain is GAGVSQSPRYKVTKRGQDVALRCDPISGHVSLYWYRQALGQGPEFLTYFNYEAQQDKSGLPNDRFSAERPEGSISTLTIQRTEQRDSAMYRCASSFPGGGATGELFFGEGSRLTVL.

The genes are TRBV30 and TRBJ1-5; 9 bases are a match to TRBD1. The CDR3 is made up of 17 amino acids. V shed 0 bases and J 5 bases; nucleotides not matched to a gene: 11. The V gene's germline CDR1 is GTSNPN and CDR2 SVGIG (reference sequence). CDR3 protein: CAWSVQRGQGSHQPQHF. The CDR3 DNA sequence: TGTGCCTGGAGTGTACAACGTGGACAGGGGAGCCATCAGCCCCAGCATTTT.

In its sample, this clone was seen once. The chain carries TRBV28 and TRBJ1-5; 8 bases fit TRBD1. This CDR3 has 15 amino acids. The V segment lost 2 bases and the J segment 6 bases; nucleotides outside the gene matches: 6. The germline V gene has CDR1 MDHEN and CDR2 SYDVKM. CDR3 DNA sequence: TGTGCCAGCAGTTTAGGCAGGGGGCGCGGTCAGCCCCAGCATTTT. This codes for CASSLGRGRGQPQHF.

This clone was seen a single time. The V gene is TRBV6-5, the J gene TRBJ1-2, with TRBD1 matching over 7 bases. V shed 6 bases, J shed 2 bases, and the junction held 9 bases outside the gene matches. The V gene's germline CDR1 is MNHEY and CDR2 SVGAGI. CDR3 size: 15 residues. The CDR3: CASSRGDSLNYGYTF. The CDR3 DNA is TGTGCCAGCAGCCGAGGGGACAGCCTAAACTATGGCTACACCTTC.

V and J are TRBV5-1 and TRBJ2-3, with 11 bases lining up with TRBD2. Germline V gene data show CDR1 as SGHRS and CDR2 as YFSETQ. There are 17 residues in the CDR3. The V gene end was trimmed by 3 bases and the J gene end by 3 bases; junction bases not matched to a gene: 9. The CDR3 coding sequence is TGCGCCAGCAGCTCCCTATGGGCTAGCGGGGGGACAGATACGCAGTATTTT. Its protein product is CASSSLWASGGTDTQYF.

V and J are TRBV9 and TRBJ2-5; TRBD2 aligns across 10 bases. Germline CDR1 reads SGDLS; CDR2 reads YYNGEE. V gave up 0 bases and J gave up 2 bases; unmatched junction bases: 4. This CDR3 contains 16 residues. In DNA form, the CDR3 reads TGTGCCAGCAGCGTAGTAGCGGGGGGCCCTCAAGAGACCCAGTACTTC. Translated, it gives CASSVVAGGPQETQYF.

A word on this clone: Other DNA sequences within the sample encode an identical CDR3. The chain recombines TRBV11-3 with TRBJ2-5; 9 bases agree with TRBD1. The CDR3 spans 14 residues. Per the germline V gene, CDR1 is SGHNT and CDR2 is YENEEA. V was pared by 5 bases and J by 4 bases, with 5 bases of the junction left unmatched. The CDR3 region is CASSPGQGSETQYF. The CDR3 DNA reads TGTGCCAGCAGCCCGGGACAGGGTTCAGAGACCCAGTACTTC.

The chain couples TRBV7-9 to TRBJ2-7; D may be TRBD1 (5 bases). Germline CDR1 SEHNR, CDR2 FQNEAQ (reference sequence). The CDR3 runs 13 residues. Trimming left V 5 bases short and J 4 bases short, with 12 bases between. CDR3 coding DNA: TGTGCCAGCAGCACCGACAGTGGATACGAGCAGTACTTC. Translation gives CASSTDSGYEQYF.

This sequence joins TRBV18 and TRBJ1-5; TRBD1 aligns across 9 bases. Trimming cost V 3 bases and J 2 bases; bases outside gene matches: 2. Germline V gives CDR1 KGHSH, CDR2 LQKENI. The CDR3 consists of 15 residues. CDR3 region: CASSPRQGGNQPQHF. CDR3 bases: TGTGCCAGCTCACCTCGACAGGGGGGCAATCAGCCCCAGCATTTT.

This chain uses TRBV10-3 with TRBJ1-5; 8 nucleotides agree with TRBD1. Trimming at V came to 8 bases and at J to 1 base, leaving 7 bases not matched to a gene. The germline gives CDR1 ENHRY, CDR2 SYGVKD. The CDR3 consists of 15 residues. CDR3 nucleotides: TGTGCCATCGGCCCGACAGGGGTCAGCAATCAGCCCCAGCATTTT. Translated: CAIGPTGVSNQPQHF.

The CDR3 loop is CASSPGGGDETQYF. As DNA, the CDR3 is TGTGCCAGCAGCCCGGGCGGGGGGGACGAGACCCAGTACTTC. V gene TRBV5-4 combines with J gene TRBJ2-5; 9 nucleotides line up with TRBD2. V gave up 4 bases and J gave up 5 bases; unmatched junction bases: 6. There are 14 residues in the CDR3. From germline, CDR1 is SGHNT and CDR2 YYREEE (reference sequence).

The chain is built from TRBV6-5 and TRBJ2-7; 7 positions agree with TRBD1. The CDR3 runs 14 residues. V trimming: 7 bases; J trimming: 7 bases; junction bases outside the gene matches: 13. Germline CDR1 MNHEY, CDR2 SVGAGI. CDR3 sequence reads: CASTLAWGQREQYF. The CDR3 nucleotides are TGTGCCAGCACCCTCGCCTGGGGACAGAGGGAGCAGTACTTC.

The rearrangement joins TRBV20-1 to TRBJ2-1, with D possibly TRBD2 on 6 matching bases. The CDR3 has 10 amino acids. Germline-derived CDR1 and CDR2 are DFQATT and SNEGSKA (reference sequence). The CDR3 bases are TGCAGCCCGGAGGGGAATGAGCAGTTCTTC. As protein: CSPEGNEQFF.

This clone was counted between two and nine times. The chain carries TRBV4-1 and TRBJ2-7; D is possibly TRBD1 (6 bases). Trimming left V 0 bases short and J 5 bases short, with 11 bases between. The length of the CDR3 is 14 residues. From germline, CDR1 is MGHRA and CDR2 YSYEKL. CDR3 amino acids: CASSQDYRVHEQYF. CDR3 nucleotide sequence: TGCGCCAGCAGCCAAGATTACAGGGTCCACGAGCAGTACTTC.

This rearrangement joins TRBV28 to TRBJ2-3; 8 bases agree with TRBD2. Trimming took 8 bases from V and 4 from J; bases not matched to a gene: 5. Per germline, CDR1 MDHEN and CDR2 SYDVKM. This CDR3 contains 13 residues. CDR3 in amino acids: CASLRGGADTQYF. The CDR3 DNA sequence: TGTGCCAGCTTACGGGGGGGTGCAGATACGCAGTATTTT. The full variable domain, completed using reference TRBV28 and TRBJ2-3, is DVKVTQSSRYLVKRTGEKVFLECVQDMDHENMFWYRQDPGLGLRLIYFSYDVKMKEKGDIPEGYSVSREKKERFSLILESASTNQTSMYLCASLRGGADTQYFGPGTRLTVL.

The chain joins TRBV5-4 to TRBJ1-1; a weak D match, TRBD1 (5 bases). V gave up 7 bases and J gave up 1 base, with 11 bases separating them. Germline CDR1 reads SGHNT; CDR2 reads YYREEE (reference sequence). The CDR3 runs 13 residues. The CDR3 spells CASHKQENTEAFF. The CDR3 DNA reads TGTGCCAGCCACAAACAGGAGAACACTGAAGCTTTCTTT.